A selection of T cell receptor beta chains follows, all from one sample in a study of blood T cells in healthy people across ages. TCRdb re-called the 5' RACE reads with MiXCR, one entry per CDR3 protein. The data contain hundreds of thousands of distinct CDR3 sequences, 58% of them seen just once; the ten biggest clones take up about two fifths. The sample taken for sequencing was blood. Receptors were obtained from a man aged 55 to 70 in good health. The CDR3 runs from the conserved cysteine through the conserved F or W. Fields, in order: V gene, D gene, clone size, J gene, CDR3 protein, CDR3 DNA. The D gene is left open where the match is weak. Clone size is given for some rows only: seen once, a few or many times, or a class if the clone is expanded.

TRBV20-1	.	.	TRBJ1-4	CSAGGNEKLFF	TGCAGTGCAGGCGGGAATGAAAAACTGTTTTTT
TRBV12-3/TRBV12-4	TRBD1	few	TRBJ2-1	CASGTGSLAEQFF	TGTGCCAGCGGGACAGGGTCTTTAGCAGAGCAGTTCTTC
TRBV12-3/TRBV12-4	.	.	TRBJ2-3	CASRRPGADTQYF	TGTGCCAGCAGGAGACCGGGCGCGGATACGCAGTATTTT
TRBV18	.	.	TRBJ1-1	CASSPREVDSNTEAFF	TGTGCCAGCTCACCACGGGAGGTAGACTCGAACACTGAAGCTTTCTTT
TRBV6-1	.	.	TRBJ2-7	CASSRRTGGPNEQYF	TGTGCCAGCAGTCGAAGGACCGGGGGCCCGAACGAGCAGTACTTC
TRBV11-2	TRBD1	few	TRBJ1-1	CASSTQGTTEAFF	TGTGCCAGCAGCACACAGGGGACCACTGAAGCTTTCTTT
TRBV6-5	TRBD1	once	TRBJ2-5	CASRPWTGQEQYF	TGTGCCAGCAGGCCCTGGACAGGGCAAGAGCAGTACTTC
TRBV6-1	TRBD1	few	TRBJ2-7	CASSPRQGFYEQYF	TGTGCCAGCAGCCCGAGACAGGGTTTCTACGAGCAGTACTTC
TRBV10-3	TRBD1	once	TRBJ1-1	CAILRQGDTEAFF	TGTGCCATCTTGAGACAGGGGGATACTGAAGCTTTCTTT
TRBV15	.	few	TRBJ2-1	CATSEGGLSNEQFF	TGTGCCACCAGCGAGGGGGGCCTTAGCAATGAGCAGTTCTTC
TRBV5-1	TRBD2	.	TRBJ2-3	CASSPKPGTSGSTDTQYF	TGCGCCAGCAGCCCGAAGCCCGGGACTAGCGGAAGCACAGATACGCAGTATTTT
TRBV6-1	TRBD2	few	TRBJ2-3	CASSDAGGTDTQYF	TGTGCCAGCAGTGATGCGGGGGGCACAGATACGCAGTATTTT
TRBV25-1	TRBD1	few	TRBJ1-2	CASTLDRDYGYTF	TGTGCCAGCACCCTGGACAGGGACTATGGCTACACCTTC
TRBV2	.	.	TRBJ2-1	CASSEGELNNEQFF	TGTGCCAGCAGTGAAGGTGAGCTCAACAATGAGCAGTTCTTC
TRBV2	TRBD2	.	TRBJ2-1	CASSGTSGGNIEQFF	TGTGCCAGCAGTGGGACTAGCGGGGGTAACATTGAGCAGTTCTTC
TRBV20-1	.	.	TRBJ2-5	CSAEGGRGYGETQYF	TGCAGTGCCGAGGGGGGGCGGGGGTATGGAGAGACCCAGTACTTC
TRBV12-3/TRBV12-4	TRBD1	.	TRBJ2-7	CASSLRGQGNYEQYF	TGTGCCAGCAGTTTAAGGGGACAGGGAAATTACGAGCAGTACTTC
TRBV11-2	.	.	TRBJ2-7	CASSQQGGGIYEQYF	TGTGCCAGCAGCCAACAGGGGGGAGGGATCTACGAGCAGTACTTC
TRBV2	.	few	TRBJ2-1	CASSLLMPEQFF	TGTGCCAGCAGCCTACTCATGCCCGAGCAGTTCTTC
TRBV7-2	.	once	TRBJ2-7	CASSLGGVSNEQYF	TGTGCCAGCAGCTTAGGTGGAGTATCTAACGAGCAGTACTTC
TRBV28	.	.	TRBJ2-5	CASGVGDSRPQTQYF	TGTGCCAGCGGAGTGGGGGACTCACGTCCGCAGACCCAGTACTTC
TRBV29-1	.	few	TRBJ1-2	CSVGQQGLYGYTF	TGCAGCGTAGGGCAACAGGGCCTCTATGGCTACACCTTC
TRBV3-1	.	.	TRBJ1-4	CASSRQQLNEKLFF	TGTGCCAGCAGTCGACAGCAACTAAATGAAAAACTGTTTTTT
TRBV12-3/TRBV12-4	.	.	TRBJ1-2	CASSSSPDRSGGYTF	TGTGCCAGCAGTTCTAGTCCAGACAGGTCCGGCGGCTACACCTTC
TRBV6-5	.	few	TRBJ2-7	CASSKTGTPYEQYF	TGTGCCAGCAGTAAGACCGGGACACCGTACGAGCAGTACTTC
TRBV20-1	.	.	TRBJ1-1	CSASSPGRGGVAEAFF	TGCAGTGCTAGCTCGCCGGGGAGGGGAGGTGTCGCTGAAGCTTTCTTT
TRBV5-1	TRBD1	.	TRBJ1-5	CASSLLGGTGVPQPQHF	TGCGCCAGCAGCCTCCTGGGCGGGACAGGGGTGCCTCAGCCCCAGCATTTT
TRBV7-6	.	.	TRBJ2-7	CACSLVAYRGNSIDEQYF	TGTGCCTGCAGCTTAGTGGCGTACAGAGGGAATTCAATCGACGAGCAGTACTTC
TRBV12-3/TRBV12-4	TRBD1	.	TRBJ2-5	CASSLARRTGGRETQYF	TGTGCCAGCAGTTTAGCGCGCAGGACAGGGGGCCGAGAGACCCAGTACTTC
TRBV20-1	.	.	TRBJ1-4	CSPPGTANEELFF	TGCAGTCCACCCGGGACCGCAAATGAAGAACTGTTTTTT
TRBV24-1	TRBD2	.	TRBJ2-3	CATSAERTSGGLSLTQYF	TGTGCCACCAGTGCCGAGAGGACTAGCGGGGGGCTTTCACTCACGCAGTATTTT
TRBV4-2	TRBD1	.	TRBJ1-3	CASSQVSRAGGGSIYF	TGTGCCAGCAGCCAAGTTTCTAGGGCAGGGGGAGGCTCCATATATTTT
TRBV14	.	.	TRBJ2-1	CASSQESRGRNNEQFF	TGTGCCAGCAGCCAAGAGTCCCGGGGGCGAAACAATGAGCAGTTCTTC